The 5 T cell receptor beta chains reported below all come from one sample, sequenced in a study of human T cells and chemical hapten exposure. Time point meaning: patch test 1, 2 weeks after DPC sensitization. Noted treatment: therapeutic diphenylcyclopropenone sensitization with weekly scalp DPC. TCRdb fed the RACE reads into MiXCR, producing one record per CDR3 protein. The table has 180,000 or so distinct CDR3 sequences, under 25% seen once. Sample: whole blood, taken in connection with sensitization to the hapten diphenylcyclopropenone (DPC). The source is a woman in her fifties or sixties with alopecia areata. Some clones in this sample may be carry-over from other donors' samples.

This clonotype has only a few counts. The chain links TRBV29-1 to TRBJ2-5; 12 bases line up with TRBD2. After removal of 6 bases from V and 5 bases from J, the junction contained 7 bases not matched to a gene. CDR1 is SQVTM and CDR2 is ANQGSEA in the germline V gene. The CDR3 is 14 residues long. CDR3 in DNA: TGCAGCGTGCTCCCCGGGACTAGCGGGGAGACCCAGTACTTC. Its translation is CSVLPGTSGETQYF.

This chain connects TRBV7-6 to TRBJ2-5, with D perhaps matching TRBD1 or TRBD2 (6 bases each). From germline, CDR1 is SGHVS and CDR2 FNYEAQ. The V end lost 5 bases, the J end lost 5 bases, and 15 bases lay between the germline ends. The CDR3 has 14 amino acids. CDR3 residues: CASSPSRGPETQYF. The CDR3 nucleotides are TGTGCCAGCAGCCCCTCCCGGGGGCCTGAGACCCAGTACTTC. The variable domain in full, with the rest retrieved from reference TRBV7-6 and TRBJ2-5, is GAGVSQSPRYKVTKRGQDVALRCDPISGHVSLYWYRQALGQGPEFLTYFNYEAQQDKSGLPNDRFSAERPEGSISTLTIQRTEQRDSAMYRCASSPSRGPETQYFGPGTRLLVL.

The chain recombines TRBV2 with TRBJ2-1, with a tentative D call TRBD2 (7 bases). Germline lookup yields CDR1 SNHLY and CDR2 FYNNEI. V lost 7 bases and J 8 bases, leaving 18 bases between the germline ends. The CDR3 has 14 amino acids. The CDR3 sequence: CASKEAGKGDEQFF. The CDR3 DNA sequence: TGTGCCAGCAAGGAAGCGGGGAAGGGGGATGAGCAGTTCTTC.

This clonotype was seen only a few times. V and J are TRBV14 and TRBJ2-7; D not certain. Germline V gene lookup returns CDR1 SGHDN and CDR2 FVKESK. The CDR3 length is 16 residues. Trimming shortened V by 3 bases and J by 0 bases, and 15 bases separated the two germline ends. CDR3 sequence: CASSHGSGNSSYEQYF. The CDR3 DNA reads TGTGCCAGCAGCCATGGAAGTGGGAACAGCTCCTACGAGCAGTACTTC.

The chain links TRBV20-1 to TRBJ2-5, with 9 bases fitting TRBD2. Germline trimming cut 5 bases from V and 3 bases from J; bases unmatched to any gene: 4. The CDR3 loop spans 13 amino acids. CDR1 is DFQATT and CDR2 is SNEGSKA in the germline V gene (reference sequence). The CDR3 sequence is CSAGLAGKETQYF. DNA of the CDR3: TGCAGTGCTGGGCTAGCGGGGAAAGAGACCCAGTACTTC.